The clone carrying this T cell receptor beta chain was detected ten times or more. With listed TCR primers and previously described methods, bulk TCR libraries were prepared. MiXCR, run by TCRdb on the PCR reads, gives a single entry per CDR3 protein. The data contain over 600,000 distinct CDR3 sequences, 15% to 20% of them singletons. The data were obtained in a study of molecular identifiers for immune sequencing clone quantification. Germline trimming cut 8 bases from V and 4 bases from J; bases unmatched to any gene: 10. The CDR3 has 15 residues. Investigators produced naive CD8 libraries from approximately 20,000 to 1,000,000 sorted cells, drawing on 10%, 30% or 50% RNA. Naive CD8 T cell sorting was performed on the CD8+CD4-CCR7+CD45RA+ phenotype.

The TCR sequence derives from a human donor in good health. Some libraries in this study had Jurkat cell RNA spiked in. Sequencing used naive CD8+ T cells from blood, with Jurkat cell RNA spiked in. This sample's subset: FACS-sorted CD8+CD4-CCR7+CD45RA+ naive T cells. This sequence joins TRBV12-3 or TRBV12-4 and TRBJ1-4; 7 bases align to TRBD1. CDR3 residues: CASAPGDRINEKLFF. In DNA form, the CDR3 reads TGTGCCAGCGCCCCGGGGGACAGAATTAATGAAAAACTGTTTTTT.